This T cell receptor (beta chain) was captured by sequencing in a study of CD8 T cells in Susac syndrome. V lost 3 bases, J lost 3 bases, and 6 bases stayed unmatched. Looked up from germline, CDR1 is SGHTA and CDR2 is FQGNSA. The CDR3 has 16 amino acids. Random hexamers were used to reverse transcribe the RNA input (about 0.5 to 1 ug). With immunoSEQ multiplex PCR, TCR beta CDR3 was amplified across 54 Vbeta and 13 Jbeta. In TCRdb, the immunoSEQ multiplex PCR reads were re-called with MiXCR into one record per CDR3 protein. Of roughly 140,000 distinct CDR3 sequences listed, roughly 95% are singletons.

The TCR sequence derives from a human donor with Susac syndrome. This chain connects TRBV7-2 to TRBJ2-2; 8 nucleotides line up with TRBD2. Sequenced material: CD4+ T cells from PBMCs. Here the CDR3 DNA reads TGTGCCAGCAGCTTCGTCGGGGGGGCCGACACCGGGGAGCTGTTTTTT. The encoded protein is CASSFVGGADTGELFF.